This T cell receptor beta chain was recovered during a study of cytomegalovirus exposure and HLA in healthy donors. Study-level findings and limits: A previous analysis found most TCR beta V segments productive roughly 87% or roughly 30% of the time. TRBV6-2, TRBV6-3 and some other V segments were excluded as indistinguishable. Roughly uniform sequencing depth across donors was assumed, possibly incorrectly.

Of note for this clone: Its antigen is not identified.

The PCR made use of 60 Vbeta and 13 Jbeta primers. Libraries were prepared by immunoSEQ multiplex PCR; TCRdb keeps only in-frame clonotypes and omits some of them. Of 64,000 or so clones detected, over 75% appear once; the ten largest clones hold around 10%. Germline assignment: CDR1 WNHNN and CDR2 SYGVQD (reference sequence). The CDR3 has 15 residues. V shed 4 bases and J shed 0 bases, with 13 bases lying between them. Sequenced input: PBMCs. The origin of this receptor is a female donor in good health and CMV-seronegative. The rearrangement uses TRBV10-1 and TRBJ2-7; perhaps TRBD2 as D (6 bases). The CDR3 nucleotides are TGCGCCAGCAGTGCCGAGACGCGGGGCTCCTACGAGCAGTACTTC. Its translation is CASSAETRGSYEQYF.